This T cell receptor beta chain emerged from a study of T cell repertoires in ileal Crohn's disease. Study-level background: Operated complications were stricturing disease (approximately 61%) and penetrating disease (around 39%).

Time point specified: proximal margin of the surgical specimen (macroscopically non-inflamed). About this clone: Antigen specificity is unknown.

Measured with immunoSEQ multiplex PCR; TCRdb has only the in-frame clones, and not every one. The table shows thousands of clones, with approximately 79% occurring only once. Study-level findings and limits: Every patient over 26.8% clonality showed endoscopic recurrence. Active smokers at surgery had more clonal expansions than non-smokers.

V gave up 7 bases and J gave up 3 bases, with 12 bases separating them. The CDR3 contains 13 residues. Germline CDR1 reads SQVTM; CDR2 reads ANQGSEA. Sequenced input: ileal tissue. The chain employs TRBV29-1 and TRBJ1-4; maybe TRBD1 (6 bases). The sequence came from an adult with Crohn's disease. The CDR3 reads CSGGGAANEKLFF. DNA for the CDR3: TGCAGCGGCGGGGGCGCGGCTAATGAAAAACTGTTTTTT.